The 5 T cell receptor beta chains below were found in one sample sequenced in a study of CD8 T cells in Susac syndrome. Reverse transcription used roughly 0.45 to 1 ug RNA and random hexamers. TCRdb independently ran MiXCR on the immunoSEQ multiplex PCR reads; one entry per CDR3 protein. In the table there are about 80,000 distinct CDR3 sequences, just under 95% of which are singletons. The sample was CD8+ T cells from PBMCs. Every receptor here comes from a human donor in good health.

This chain uses TRBV28 with TRBJ2-3; 9 positions match TRBD2. V lost 6 bases, J lost 2 bases, and 6 bases stayed unmatched. Germline V CDR1 and CDR2: MDHEN, SYDVKM. The CDR3 extends over 15 amino acids. The CDR3 here is CASSRLAANTDTQYF. The CDR3 nucleotides are TGTGCCAGCAGCAGACTAGCGGCAAACACAGATACGCAGTATTTT.

The chain is built from TRBV18 and TRBJ1-2; the D is unclear. The germline CDR1 and CDR2 sequences are KGHSH and LQKENI. CDR3 length equals 13 residues. The V end was cut by 5 bases, the J end by 2 bases, with 9 bases between. The CDR3 DNA reads TGTGCCAGCTCATCGGACGGGAACTATGGCTACACCTTC. Translated: CASSSDGNYGYTF.

The CDR3 DNA reads as TGTGCCAGCGGGACTAGATCCTACAATGAGCAGTTCTTC. Translation gives CASGTRSYNEQFF. The chain uses TRBV6-1 and TRBJ2-1; 8 bases line up with TRBD2. Germline assignment: CDR1 MNHNS and CDR2 SASEGT. The CDR3 length is 13 residues. The trim removed 8 bases at V and 1 base at J, leaving 1 base unmatched.

This chain joins TRBV27 and TRBJ2-1, with 10 bases fitting TRBD1. V trimming: 5 bases; J trimming: 7 bases; junction bases outside the gene matches: 2. This CDR3 region has 13 residues. CDR1 is MNHEY, CDR2 SMNVEV, per germline (reference sequence). CDR3 DNA sequence: TGTGCCAGCAGTGGACAGGGGGGGAATGAGCAGTTCTTC. It translates to CASSGQGGNEQFF.

CDR3 loop: CASRWDSFYNEQFF. The CDR3 DNA reads TGTGCCAGCAGGTGGGACAGTTTCTACAATGAGCAGTTCTTC. V and J are TRBV12-3 or TRBV12-4 and TRBJ2-1; 7 nucleotides agree with TRBD1. The length of the CDR3 is 14 residues. Trimming at V came to 6 bases and at J to 3 bases, leaving 5 bases not matched to a gene.